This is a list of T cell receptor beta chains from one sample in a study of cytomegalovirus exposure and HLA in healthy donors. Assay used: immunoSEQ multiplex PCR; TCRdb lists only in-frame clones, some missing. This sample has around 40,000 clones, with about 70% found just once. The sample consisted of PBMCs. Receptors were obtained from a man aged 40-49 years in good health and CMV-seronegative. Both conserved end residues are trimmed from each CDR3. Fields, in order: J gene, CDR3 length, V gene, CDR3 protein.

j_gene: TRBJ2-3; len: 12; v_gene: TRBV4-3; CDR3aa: ASSQGEGRDTQY
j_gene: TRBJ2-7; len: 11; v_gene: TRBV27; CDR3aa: ASGLGGYGEQY
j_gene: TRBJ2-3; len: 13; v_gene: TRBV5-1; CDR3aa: ASSGQGWGTDTQY
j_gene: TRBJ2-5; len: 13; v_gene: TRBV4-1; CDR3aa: ASSQLTSGEETQY
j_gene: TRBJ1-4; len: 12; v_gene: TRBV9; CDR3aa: ASSVTTTNEKLF
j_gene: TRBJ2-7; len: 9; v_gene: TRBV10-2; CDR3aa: ASSRAYEQY
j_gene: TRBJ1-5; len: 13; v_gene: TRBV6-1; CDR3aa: ASRVTGGSNQPQH
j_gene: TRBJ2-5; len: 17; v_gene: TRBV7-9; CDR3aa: ASSPPGQGPALYQETQY
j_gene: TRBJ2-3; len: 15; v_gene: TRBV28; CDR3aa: ASKDPRRGLSTDTQY
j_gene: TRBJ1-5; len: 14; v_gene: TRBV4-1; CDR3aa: ASSQLQSAGDQPQH
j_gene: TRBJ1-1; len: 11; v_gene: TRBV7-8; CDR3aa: ASSLAGGVEAF
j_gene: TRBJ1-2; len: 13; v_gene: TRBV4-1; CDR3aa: ASSQGPGTDYGYT
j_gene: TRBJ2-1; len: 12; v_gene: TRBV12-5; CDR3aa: ASVPGQAYNEQF
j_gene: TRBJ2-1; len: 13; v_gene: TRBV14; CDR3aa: ASSLLAGVGNEQF
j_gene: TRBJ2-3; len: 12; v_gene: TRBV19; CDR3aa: ASRMGHFTDTQY
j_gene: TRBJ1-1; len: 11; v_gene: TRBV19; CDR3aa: ASSSGVFTEAF
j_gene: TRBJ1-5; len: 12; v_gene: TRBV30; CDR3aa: AWSVQGGGEPQH
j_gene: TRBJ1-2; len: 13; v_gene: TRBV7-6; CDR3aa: ASSARGRGNYGYT
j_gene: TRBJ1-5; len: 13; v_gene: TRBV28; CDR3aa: ASANSVTGNQPQH
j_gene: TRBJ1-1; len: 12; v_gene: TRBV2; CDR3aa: ASIAGQGISEAF
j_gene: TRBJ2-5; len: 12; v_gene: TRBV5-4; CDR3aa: ASSPKFERETQY
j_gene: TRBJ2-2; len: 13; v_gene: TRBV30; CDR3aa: AAGKGAIRTGELF
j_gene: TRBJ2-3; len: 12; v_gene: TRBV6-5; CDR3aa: ASRAGGRTDTQY
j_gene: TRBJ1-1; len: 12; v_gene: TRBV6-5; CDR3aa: ASSPPTGNTEAF
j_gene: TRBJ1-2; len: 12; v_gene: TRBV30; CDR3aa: AWSKGGNNYGYT
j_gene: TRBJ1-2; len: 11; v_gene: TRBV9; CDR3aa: ASSPRTGVGYT
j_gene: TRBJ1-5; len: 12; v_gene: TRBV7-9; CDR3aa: ASSPGTGPQPQH
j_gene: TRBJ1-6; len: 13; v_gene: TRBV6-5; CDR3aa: ASSLRAPDNSPLH
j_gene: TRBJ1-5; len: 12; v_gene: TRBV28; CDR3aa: ASSFARFNQPQH
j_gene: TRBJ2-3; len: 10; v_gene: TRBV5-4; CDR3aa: ASSGETDTQY
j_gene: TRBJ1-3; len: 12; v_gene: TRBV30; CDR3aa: AWSVVGPGNTIY
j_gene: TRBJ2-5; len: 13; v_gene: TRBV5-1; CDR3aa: ASSSRTTSRETQY
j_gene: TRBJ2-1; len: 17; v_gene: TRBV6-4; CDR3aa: ASSDSPYKLAGNGGEQF
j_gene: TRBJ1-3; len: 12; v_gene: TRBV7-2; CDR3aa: ASSLPYLGNTIY
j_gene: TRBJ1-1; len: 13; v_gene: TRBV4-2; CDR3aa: ASSLKSGPNTEAF
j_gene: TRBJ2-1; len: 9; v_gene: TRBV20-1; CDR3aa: SARPTKEQF
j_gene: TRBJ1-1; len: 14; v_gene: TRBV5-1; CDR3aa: ASSSRAGDGATEAF
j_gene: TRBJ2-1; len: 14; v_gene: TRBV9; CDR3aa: ASSSRWQGSYNEQF
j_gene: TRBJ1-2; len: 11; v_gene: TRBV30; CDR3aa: AWSVWGEGGYT
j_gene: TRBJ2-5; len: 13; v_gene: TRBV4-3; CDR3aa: ASSQGLQRGETQY
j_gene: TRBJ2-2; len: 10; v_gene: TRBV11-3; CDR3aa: ASSWETGELF
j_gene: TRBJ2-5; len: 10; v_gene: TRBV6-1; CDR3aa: ASSRQGETQY
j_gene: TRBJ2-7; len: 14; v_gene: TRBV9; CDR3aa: ASSVASTGSIYEQY
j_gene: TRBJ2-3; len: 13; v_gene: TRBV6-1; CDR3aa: ASSGASGGADTQY
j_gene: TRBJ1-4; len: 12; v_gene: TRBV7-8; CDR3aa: ASSFRGVNEKLF